This T cell receptor beta chain was captured in a study of vaccination and CD4 T cells after COVID-19. Study-wide context: Six men and four women formed the convalescents, two being Hispanic.

Sample treatment: roughly nine-day PBMC culture with coronavirus spike peptide pools or control peptides (ViraFEST assay). Cultured CD4+ T cell DNA was sequenced using the Oncomine TCR Beta short-read assay. A single record per CDR3 protein comes from TCRdb applying MiXCR to the PCR reads. The sample records about 15,000 distinct CDR3 sequences, about 54% being singletons. As for this clonotype: Its antigen is not known.

The receptor was derived from a human donor who had recovered from COVID-19. Sequenced sample: CD4+ T cells from blood, cultured in vitro.

The CDR3 DNA follows: TGTGCCAGCAGCTTAGCCGGGGGGGCCGGGGATACGCAGTATTTT. This translates into CASSLAGGAGDTQYF. This sequence joins TRBV7-6 and TRBJ2-3, with 8 bases matching TRBD2. J lost 6 bases, V lost 0 bases, and 5 bases had no gene match. From germline, CDR1 is SGHVS and CDR2 FNYEAQ. This CDR3 comprises 15 residues. Full variable domain (missing parts from reference TRBV7-6 and TRBJ2-3): GAGVSQSPRYKVTKRGQDVALRCDPISGHVSLYWYRQALGQGPEFLTYFNYEAQQDKSGLPNDRFSAERPEGSISTLTIQRTEQRDSAMYRCASSLAGGAGDTQYFGPGTRLTVL.